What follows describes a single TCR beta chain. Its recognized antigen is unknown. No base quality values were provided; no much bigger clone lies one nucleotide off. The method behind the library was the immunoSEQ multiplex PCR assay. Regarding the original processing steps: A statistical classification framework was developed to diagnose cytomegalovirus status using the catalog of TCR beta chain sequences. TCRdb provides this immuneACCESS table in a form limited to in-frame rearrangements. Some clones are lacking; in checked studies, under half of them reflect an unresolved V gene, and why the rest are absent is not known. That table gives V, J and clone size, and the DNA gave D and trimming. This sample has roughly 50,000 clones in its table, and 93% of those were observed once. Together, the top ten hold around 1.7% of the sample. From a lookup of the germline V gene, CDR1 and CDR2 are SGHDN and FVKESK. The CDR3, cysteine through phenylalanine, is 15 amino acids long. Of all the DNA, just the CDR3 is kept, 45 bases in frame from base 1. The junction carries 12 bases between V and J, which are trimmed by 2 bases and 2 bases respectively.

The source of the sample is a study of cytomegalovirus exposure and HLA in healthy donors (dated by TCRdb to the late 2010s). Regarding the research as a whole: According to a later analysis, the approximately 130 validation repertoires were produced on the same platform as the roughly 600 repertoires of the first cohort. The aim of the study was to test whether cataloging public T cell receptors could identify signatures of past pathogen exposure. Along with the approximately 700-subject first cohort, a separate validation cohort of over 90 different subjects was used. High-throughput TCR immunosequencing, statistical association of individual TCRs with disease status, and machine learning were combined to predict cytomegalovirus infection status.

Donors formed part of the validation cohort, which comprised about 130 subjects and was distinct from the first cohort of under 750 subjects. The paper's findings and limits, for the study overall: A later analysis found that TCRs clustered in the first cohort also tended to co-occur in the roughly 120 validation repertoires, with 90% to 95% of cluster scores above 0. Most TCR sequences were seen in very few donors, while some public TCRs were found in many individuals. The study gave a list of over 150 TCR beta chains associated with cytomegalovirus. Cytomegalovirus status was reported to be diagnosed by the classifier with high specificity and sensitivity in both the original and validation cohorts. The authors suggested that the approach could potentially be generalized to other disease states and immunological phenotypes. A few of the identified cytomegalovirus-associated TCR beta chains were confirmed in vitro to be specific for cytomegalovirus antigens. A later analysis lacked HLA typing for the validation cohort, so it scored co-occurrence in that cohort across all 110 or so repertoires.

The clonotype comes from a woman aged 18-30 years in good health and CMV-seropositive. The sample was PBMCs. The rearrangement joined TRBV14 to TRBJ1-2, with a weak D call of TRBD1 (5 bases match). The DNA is TGTGCCAGCAGCCAATACGCAGGGTCAAACTATGGCTACACCTTC. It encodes CASSQYAGSNYGYTF.